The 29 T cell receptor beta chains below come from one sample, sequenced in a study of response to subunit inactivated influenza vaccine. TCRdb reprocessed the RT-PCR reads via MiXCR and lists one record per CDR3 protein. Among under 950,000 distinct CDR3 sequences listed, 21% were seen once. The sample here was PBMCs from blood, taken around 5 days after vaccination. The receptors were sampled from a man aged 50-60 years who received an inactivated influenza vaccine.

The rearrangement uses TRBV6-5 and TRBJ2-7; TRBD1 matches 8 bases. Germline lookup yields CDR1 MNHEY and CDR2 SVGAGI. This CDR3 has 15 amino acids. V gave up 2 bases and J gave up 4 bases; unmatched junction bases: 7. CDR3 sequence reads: CASSYTRTGRYEQYF. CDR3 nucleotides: TGTGCCAGCAGTTACACCAGGACAGGGCGGTACGAGCAGTACTTC.

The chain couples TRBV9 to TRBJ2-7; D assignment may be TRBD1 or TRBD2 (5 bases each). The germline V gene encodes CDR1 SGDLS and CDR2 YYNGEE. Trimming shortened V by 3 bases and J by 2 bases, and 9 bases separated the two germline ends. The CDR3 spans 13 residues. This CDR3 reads CASSAGSPYEQYF. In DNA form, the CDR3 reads TGTGCCAGCAGCGCAGGGAGTCCCTACGAGCAGTACTTC.

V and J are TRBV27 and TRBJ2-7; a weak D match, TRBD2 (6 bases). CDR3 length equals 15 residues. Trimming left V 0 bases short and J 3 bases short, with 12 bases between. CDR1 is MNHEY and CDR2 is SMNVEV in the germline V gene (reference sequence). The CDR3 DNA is TGTGCCAGCAGTTTATCGGAGGGTCGTGGCTACGAGCAGTACTTC. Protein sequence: CASSLSEGRGYEQYF.

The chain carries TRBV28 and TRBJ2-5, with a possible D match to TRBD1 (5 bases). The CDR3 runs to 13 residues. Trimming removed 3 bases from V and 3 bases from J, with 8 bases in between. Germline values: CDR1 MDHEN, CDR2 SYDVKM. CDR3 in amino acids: CASSLTEKETQYF. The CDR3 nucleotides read TGTGCCAGCAGTTTGACAGAGAAAGAGACCCAGTACTTC.

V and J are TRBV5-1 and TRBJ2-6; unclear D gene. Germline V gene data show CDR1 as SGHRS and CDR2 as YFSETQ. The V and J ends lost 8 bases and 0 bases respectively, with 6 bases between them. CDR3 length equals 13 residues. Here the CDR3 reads CASQDSGANVLTF. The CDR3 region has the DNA TGCGCCAGTCAGGACTCTGGGGCCAACGTCCTGACTTTC. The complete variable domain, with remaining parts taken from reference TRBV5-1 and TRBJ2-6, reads KAGVTQTPRYLIKTRGQQVTLSCSPISGHRSVSWYQQTPGQGLQFLFEYFSETQRNKGNFPGRFSGRQFSNSRSEMNVSTLELGDSALYLCASQDSGANVLTFGAGSRLTVL.

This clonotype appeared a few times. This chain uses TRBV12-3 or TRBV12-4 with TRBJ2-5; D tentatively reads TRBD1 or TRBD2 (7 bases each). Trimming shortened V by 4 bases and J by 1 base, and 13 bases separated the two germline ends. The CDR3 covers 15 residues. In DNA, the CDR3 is TGTGCCAGCAGTTGGGAGGGACAGTTCCAAGAGACCCAGTACTTC. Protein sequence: CASSWEGQFQETQYF.

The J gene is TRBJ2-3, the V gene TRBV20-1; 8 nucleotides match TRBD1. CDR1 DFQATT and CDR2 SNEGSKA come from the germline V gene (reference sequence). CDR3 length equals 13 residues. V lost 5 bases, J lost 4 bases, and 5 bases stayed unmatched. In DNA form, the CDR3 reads TGCAGTGCTCCTCGACAGGGGCCAGATACGCAGTATTTT. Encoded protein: CSAPRQGPDTQYF.

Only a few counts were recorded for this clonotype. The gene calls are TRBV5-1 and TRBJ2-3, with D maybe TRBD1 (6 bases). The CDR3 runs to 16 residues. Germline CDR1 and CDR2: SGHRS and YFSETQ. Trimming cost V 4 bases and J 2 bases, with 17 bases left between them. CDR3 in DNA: TGCGCCAGCAGCCTAGAGACAGGCTCTACCACAGATACGCAGTATTTT. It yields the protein CASSLETGSTTDTQYF. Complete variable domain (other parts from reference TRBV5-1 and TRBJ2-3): KAGVTQTPRYLIKTRGQQVTLSCSPISGHRSVSWYQQTPGQGLQFLFEYFSETQRNKGNFPGRFSGRQFSNSRSEMNVSTLELGDSALYLCASSLETGSTTDTQYFGPGTRLTVL.

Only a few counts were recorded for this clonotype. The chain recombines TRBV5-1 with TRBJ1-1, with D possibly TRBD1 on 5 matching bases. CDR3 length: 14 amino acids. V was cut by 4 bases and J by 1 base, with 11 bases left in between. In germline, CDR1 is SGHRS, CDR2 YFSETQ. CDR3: CASSSGHPNTEAFF. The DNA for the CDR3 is TGCGCCAGCAGCAGTGGACACCCGAACACTGAAGCTTTCTTT.

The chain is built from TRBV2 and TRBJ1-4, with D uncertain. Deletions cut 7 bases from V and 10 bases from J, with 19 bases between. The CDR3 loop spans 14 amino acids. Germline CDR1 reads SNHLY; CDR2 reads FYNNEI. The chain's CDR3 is CASNHRGNEGKLFF. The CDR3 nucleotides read TGTGCCAGCAACCACAGAGGTAACGAGGGAAAACTGTTTTTT. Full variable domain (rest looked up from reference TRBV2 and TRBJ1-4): EPEVTQTPSHQVTQMGQEVILRCVPISNHLYFYWYRQILGQKVEFLVSFYNNEISEKSEIFDDQFSVERPDGSNFTLKIRSTKLEDSAMYFCASNHRGNEGKLFFGSGTQLSVL.

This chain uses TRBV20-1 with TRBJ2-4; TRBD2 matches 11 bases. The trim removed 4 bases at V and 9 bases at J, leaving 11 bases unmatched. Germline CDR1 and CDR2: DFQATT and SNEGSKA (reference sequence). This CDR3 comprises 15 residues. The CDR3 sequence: CSATGTSGRRGIQYF. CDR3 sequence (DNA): TGCAGTGCTACCGGGACTAGCGGAAGAAGAGGCATTCAGTACTTC.

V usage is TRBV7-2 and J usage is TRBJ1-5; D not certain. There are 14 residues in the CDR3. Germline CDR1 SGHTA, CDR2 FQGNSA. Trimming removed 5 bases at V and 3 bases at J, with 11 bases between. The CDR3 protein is CASSPQVDNQPQHF. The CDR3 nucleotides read TGTGCCAGCAGCCCCCAGGTCGACAATCAGCCCCAGCATTTT.

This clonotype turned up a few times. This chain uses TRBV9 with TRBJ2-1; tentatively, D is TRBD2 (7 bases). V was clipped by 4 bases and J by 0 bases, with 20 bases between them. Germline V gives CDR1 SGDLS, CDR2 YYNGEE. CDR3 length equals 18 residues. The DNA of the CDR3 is TGTGCCAGCAGCCTCCCCGCGGGGGCAGGCAGCTCCTACAATGAGCAGTTCTTC. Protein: CASSLPAGAGSSYNEQFF.

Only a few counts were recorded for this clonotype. The CDR3 is CASSSSLGTTYEQYF. The CDR3 nucleotides read TGTGCCAGCAGTTCCTCCCTCGGGACAACCTACGAGCAGTACTTC. The gene calls are TRBV28 and TRBJ2-7, with a weak D call TRBD1 (6 bases). The CDR3 loop spans 15 amino acids. Germline V lookup: CDR1 MDHEN, CDR2 SYDVKM. Trimming stripped 4 bases from V and 2 bases from J, with 15 bases between.

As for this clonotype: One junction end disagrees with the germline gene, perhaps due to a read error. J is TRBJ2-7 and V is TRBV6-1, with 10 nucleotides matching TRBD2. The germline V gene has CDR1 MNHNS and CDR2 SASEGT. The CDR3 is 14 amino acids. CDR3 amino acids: CASTLAGEIYAQYF. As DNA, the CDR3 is TGTGCCAGCACCCTAGCGGGGGAGATCTACGCGCAGTACTTC.

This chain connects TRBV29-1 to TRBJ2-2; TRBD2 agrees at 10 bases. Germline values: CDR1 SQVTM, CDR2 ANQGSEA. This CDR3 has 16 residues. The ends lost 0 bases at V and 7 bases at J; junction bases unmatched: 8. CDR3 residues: CSVEDPLAGVVGELFF. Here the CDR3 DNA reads TGCAGCGTTGAAGATCCCCTAGCGGGAGTTGTCGGGGAGCTGTTTTTT.

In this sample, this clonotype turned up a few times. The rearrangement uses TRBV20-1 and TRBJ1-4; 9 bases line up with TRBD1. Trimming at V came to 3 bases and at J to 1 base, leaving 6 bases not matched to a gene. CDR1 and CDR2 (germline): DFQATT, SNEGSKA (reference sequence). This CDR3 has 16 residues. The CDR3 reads CSARRGQGLTNEKLFF. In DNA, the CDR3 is TGCAGTGCTAGGAGGGGACAGGGACTAACTAATGAAAAACTGTTTTTT.

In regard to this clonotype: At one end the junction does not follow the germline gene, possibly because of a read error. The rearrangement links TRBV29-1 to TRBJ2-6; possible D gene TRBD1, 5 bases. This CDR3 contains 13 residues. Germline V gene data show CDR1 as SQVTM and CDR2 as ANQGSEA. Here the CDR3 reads CSVRLSGANVLIF. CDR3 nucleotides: TGCAGCGTCAGGCTCTCTGGGGCCAACGTCCTGATTTTC.

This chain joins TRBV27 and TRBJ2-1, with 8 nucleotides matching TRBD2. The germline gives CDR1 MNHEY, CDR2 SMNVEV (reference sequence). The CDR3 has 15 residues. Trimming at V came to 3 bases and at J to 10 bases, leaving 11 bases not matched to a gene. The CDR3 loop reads CASSFWLAGAGEQFF. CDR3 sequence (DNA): TGTGCCAGCAGTTTTTGGCTAGCGGGCGCCGGGGAGCAGTTCTTC.

Here the CDR3 reads CATSRDRYYEQYF. The CDR3 region has the DNA TGTGCCACCAGCAGAGATCGATACTACGAGCAGTACTTC. This chain connects TRBV15 to TRBJ2-7, with D unclear. Per the germline V gene, CDR1 is LNHNV and CDR2 is YYDKDF (reference sequence). CDR3 length: 13 residues. V was trimmed by 0 bases and J by 3 bases, leaving 6 bases between them.

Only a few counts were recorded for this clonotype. CDR3: CASSSLQGARTEAFF. DNA for the CDR3: TGTGCCAGCAGTTCCCTACAGGGGGCGCGGACTGAAGCTTTCTTT. V is TRBV28 and J is TRBJ1-1; TRBD1 matches 9 bases. The germline V gene encodes CDR1 MDHEN and CDR2 SYDVKM. V lost 4 bases and J lost 5; bases outside the gene matches: 8. CDR3 length: 15 amino acids.

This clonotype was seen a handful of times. The CDR3 DNA reads as TGTGCCAGCAGTTACCTCAGGGAAACTACCAATGAGCAGTTCTTC. Its translation: CASSYLRETTNEQFF. The chain recombines TRBV6-5 with TRBJ2-1, with a possible D match to TRBD1 (5 bases). This CDR3 comprises 15 residues. Per the germline V gene, CDR1 is MNHEY and CDR2 is SVGAGI. Trimming stripped 2 bases from V and 6 bases from J, with 14 bases between.

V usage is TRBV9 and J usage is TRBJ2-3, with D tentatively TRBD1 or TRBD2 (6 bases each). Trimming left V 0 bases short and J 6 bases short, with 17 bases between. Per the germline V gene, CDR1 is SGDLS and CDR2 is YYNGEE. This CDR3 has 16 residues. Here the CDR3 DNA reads TGTGCCAGCAGCGTAGGGGGGGCCTCTGGATCGGATACGCAGTATTTT. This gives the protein CASSVGGASGSDTQYF.

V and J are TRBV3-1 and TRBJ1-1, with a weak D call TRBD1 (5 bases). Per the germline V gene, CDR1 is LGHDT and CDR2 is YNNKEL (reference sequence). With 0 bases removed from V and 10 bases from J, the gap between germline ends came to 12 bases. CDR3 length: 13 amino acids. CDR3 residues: CASSQDPGAGAFF. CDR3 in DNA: TGTGCCAGCAGCCAAGATCCCGGGGCCGGAGCTTTCTTT.

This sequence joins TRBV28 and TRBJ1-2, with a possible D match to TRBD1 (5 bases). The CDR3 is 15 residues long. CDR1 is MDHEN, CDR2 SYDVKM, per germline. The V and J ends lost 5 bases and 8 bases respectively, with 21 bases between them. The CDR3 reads CASSPQQALYKGYTF. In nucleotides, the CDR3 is TGTGCCAGCAGTCCACAACAGGCTCTATACAAGGGCTACACCTTC.

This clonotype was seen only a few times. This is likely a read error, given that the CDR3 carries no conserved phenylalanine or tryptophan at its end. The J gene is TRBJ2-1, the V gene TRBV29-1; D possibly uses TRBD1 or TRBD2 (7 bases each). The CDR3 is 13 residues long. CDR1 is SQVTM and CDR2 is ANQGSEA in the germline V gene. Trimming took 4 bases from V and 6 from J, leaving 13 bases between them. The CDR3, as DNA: TGCAGCGTTGGCAGGGGGGGACTCAATGAGCAGTTCTTG. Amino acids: CSVGRGGLNEQFL.

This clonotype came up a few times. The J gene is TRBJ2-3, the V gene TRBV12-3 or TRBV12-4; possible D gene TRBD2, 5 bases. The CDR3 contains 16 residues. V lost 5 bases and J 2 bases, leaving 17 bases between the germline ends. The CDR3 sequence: CASSNRLQLLTDTQYF. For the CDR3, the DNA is TGTGCCAGCAGTAACAGACTACAACTTCTCACAGATACGCAGTATTTT.

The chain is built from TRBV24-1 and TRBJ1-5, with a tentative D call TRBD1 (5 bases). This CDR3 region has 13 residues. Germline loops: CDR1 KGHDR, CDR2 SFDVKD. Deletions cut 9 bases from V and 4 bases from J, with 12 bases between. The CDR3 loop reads CATGMGPNQPQHF. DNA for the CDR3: TGTGCCACCGGAATGGGACCTAATCAGCCCCAGCATTTT.

The CDR3 here is CASVVGTVNTEAFF. The CDR3 DNA sequence: TGTGCCAGCGTCGTCGGGACAGTGAACACTGAAGCTTTCTTT. The chain employs TRBV12-3 or TRBV12-4 and TRBJ1-1, with 7 nucleotides matching TRBD1. Trimming cost V 8 bases and J 0 bases; bases outside gene matches: 6. This CDR3 is built from 14 residues.